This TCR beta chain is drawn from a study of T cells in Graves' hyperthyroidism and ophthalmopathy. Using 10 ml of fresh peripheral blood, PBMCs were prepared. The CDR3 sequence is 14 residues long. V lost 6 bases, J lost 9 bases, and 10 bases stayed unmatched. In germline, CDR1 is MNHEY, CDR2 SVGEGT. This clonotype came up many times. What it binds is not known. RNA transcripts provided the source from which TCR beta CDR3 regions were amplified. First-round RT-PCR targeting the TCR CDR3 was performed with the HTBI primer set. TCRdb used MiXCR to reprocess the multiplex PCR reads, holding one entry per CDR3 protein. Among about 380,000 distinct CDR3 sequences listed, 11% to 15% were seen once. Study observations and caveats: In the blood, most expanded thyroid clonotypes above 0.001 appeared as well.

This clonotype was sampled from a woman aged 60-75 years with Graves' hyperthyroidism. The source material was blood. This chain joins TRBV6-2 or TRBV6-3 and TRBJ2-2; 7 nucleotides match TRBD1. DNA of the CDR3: TGTGCCAGCAGCCATTACAGGGGACAGAGGGAGCTGTTTTTT. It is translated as CASSHYRGQRELFF.